This T cell receptor (beta chain) was profiled in a study of metastatic and nonmetastatic thyroid tumors. Patients had received no treatment of any kind before thyroid surgery. The CDR3 loop spans 13 amino acids. Deletions cut 3 bases from V and 6 bases from J, with 11 bases between. Germline V gives CDR1 SGHTA, CDR2 FQGNSA. TCRdb re-analyzed the PCR reads through MiXCR. This sample carries approximately 31,000 clones, approximately 19% of them seen once, and the ten largest clones take roughly 22%. Many counts were recorded for this clone. This clonotype originated in a female donor with papillary thyroid cancer or a benign thyroid nodule (not recorded which). Some clones in this sample may be carry-over from other donors' samples. The sequenced sample was blood. This chain joins TRBV7-2 and TRBJ1-2, with a possible D match to TRBD1 (6 bases). The CDR3 loop reads CASSLGHRNGYTF. Written as DNA, the CDR3 is TGTGCCAGCAGCTTGGGACATCGGAATGGCTACACCTTC.